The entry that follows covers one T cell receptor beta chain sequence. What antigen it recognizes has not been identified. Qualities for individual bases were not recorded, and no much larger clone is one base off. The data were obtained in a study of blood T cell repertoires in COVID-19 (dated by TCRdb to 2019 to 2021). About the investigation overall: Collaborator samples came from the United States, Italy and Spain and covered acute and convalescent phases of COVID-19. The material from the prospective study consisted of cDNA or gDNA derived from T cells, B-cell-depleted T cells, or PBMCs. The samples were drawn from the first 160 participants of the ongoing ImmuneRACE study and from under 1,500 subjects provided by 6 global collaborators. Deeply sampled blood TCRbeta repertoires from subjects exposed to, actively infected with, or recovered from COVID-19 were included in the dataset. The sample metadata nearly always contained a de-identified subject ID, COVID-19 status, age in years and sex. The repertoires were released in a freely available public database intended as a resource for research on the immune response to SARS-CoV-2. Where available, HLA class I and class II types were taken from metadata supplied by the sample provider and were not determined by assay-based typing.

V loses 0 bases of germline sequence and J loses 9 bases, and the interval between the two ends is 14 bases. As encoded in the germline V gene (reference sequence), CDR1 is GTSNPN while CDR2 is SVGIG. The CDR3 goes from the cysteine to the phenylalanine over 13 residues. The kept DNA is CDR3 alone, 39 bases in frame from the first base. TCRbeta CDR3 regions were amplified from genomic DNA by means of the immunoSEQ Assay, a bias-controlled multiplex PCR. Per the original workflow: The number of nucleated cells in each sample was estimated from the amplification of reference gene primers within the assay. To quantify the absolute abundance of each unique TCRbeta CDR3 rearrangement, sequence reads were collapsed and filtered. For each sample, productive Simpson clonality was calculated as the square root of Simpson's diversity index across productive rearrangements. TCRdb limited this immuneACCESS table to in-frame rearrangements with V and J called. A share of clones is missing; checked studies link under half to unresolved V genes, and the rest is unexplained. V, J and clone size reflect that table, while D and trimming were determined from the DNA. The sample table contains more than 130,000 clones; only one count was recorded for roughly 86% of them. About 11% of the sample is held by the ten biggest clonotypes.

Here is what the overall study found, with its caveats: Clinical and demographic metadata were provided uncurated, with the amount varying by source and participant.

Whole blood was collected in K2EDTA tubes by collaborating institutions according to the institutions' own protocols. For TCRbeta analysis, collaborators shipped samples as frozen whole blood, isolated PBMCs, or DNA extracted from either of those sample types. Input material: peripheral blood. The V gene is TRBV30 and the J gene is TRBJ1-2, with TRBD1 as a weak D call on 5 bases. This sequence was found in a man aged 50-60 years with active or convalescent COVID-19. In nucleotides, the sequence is TGTGCCTGGAGTGTAGGGGCAGTTTACAGCTACACCTTC. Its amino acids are CAWSVGAVYSYTF.